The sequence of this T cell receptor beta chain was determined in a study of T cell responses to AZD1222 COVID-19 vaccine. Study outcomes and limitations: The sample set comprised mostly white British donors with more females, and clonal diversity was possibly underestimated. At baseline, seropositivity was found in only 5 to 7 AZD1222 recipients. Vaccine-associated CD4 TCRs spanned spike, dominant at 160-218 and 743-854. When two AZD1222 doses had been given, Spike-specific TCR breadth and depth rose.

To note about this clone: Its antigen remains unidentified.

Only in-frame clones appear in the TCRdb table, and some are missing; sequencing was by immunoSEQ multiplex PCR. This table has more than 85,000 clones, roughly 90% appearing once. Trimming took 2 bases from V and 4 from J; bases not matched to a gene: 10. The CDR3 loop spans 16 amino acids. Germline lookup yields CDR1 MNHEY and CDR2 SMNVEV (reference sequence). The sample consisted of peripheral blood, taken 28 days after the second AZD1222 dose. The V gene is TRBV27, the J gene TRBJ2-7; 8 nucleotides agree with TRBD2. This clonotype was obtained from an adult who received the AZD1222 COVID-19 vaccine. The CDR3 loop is CASSLVGGGPSYEQYF. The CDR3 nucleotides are TGTGCCAGCAGTTTAGTCGGGGGGGGCCCATCGTACGAGCAGTACTTC.